These T cell receptor beta chains were read from a single sample in a study of T-cell reconstitution after alpha-beta-depleted transplantation in children. MiXCR was run by TCRdb on the PCR reads, yielding one entry per CDR3 protein. The data show 90,000 to 130,000 distinct CDR3 sequences, around 6.4% seen once. The sequenced sample was PBMCs, mostly from graft donor cells, obtained 360 days after TCRalphabeta/CD19-depleted stem cell transplant. These TCRs come from a male patient between 2 and 10 years old who had a stem cell transplant for acute lymphoblastic leukemia, so the T cells may come from the graft donor. Each CDR3 is given with its conserved first and last residue. The D gene is left open where the match is weak. A clone size is listed for some rows: how often the clone was seen (once, few, many), or a class if it is expanded.

j_call: TRBJ2-7
v_call: TRBV9
clone_size: .
d_call: .
cdr3_aa: CAGSARGEQYF
cdr3_nt: TGTGCCGGCAGCGCGAGGGGCGAGCAGTACTTC

j_call: TRBJ2-5
v_call: TRBV7-9
clone_size: .
d_call: .
cdr3_aa: CASRGVLGGLTRETQYF
cdr3_nt: TGTGCCAGCAGGGGTGTCCTCGGGGGGCTCACTAGAGAGACCCAGTACTTC

j_call: TRBJ1-4
v_call: TRBV5-1
clone_size: .
d_call: .
cdr3_aa: CASSRTGKRHRSEKLFF
cdr3_nt: TGCGCCAGCAGCCGTACAGGGAAACGACATCGGAGTGAAAAACTGTTTTTT

j_call: TRBJ1-1
v_call: TRBV15
clone_size: .
d_call: .
cdr3_aa: CATSRDKGNTEAFF
cdr3_nt: TGTGCCACCAGCAGAGATAAGGGAAACACTGAAGCTTTCTTT

j_call: TRBJ2-3
v_call: TRBV20-1
clone_size: many
d_call: .
cdr3_aa: CSARVGLPVRDTQYF
cdr3_nt: TGCAGTGCTAGAGTGGGACTCCCGGTGAGGGATACGCAGTATTTT

j_call: TRBJ2-5
v_call: TRBV9
clone_size: many
d_call: .
cdr3_aa: CASSVGGGQETQYF
cdr3_nt: TGTGCCAGCAGCGTAGGGGGTGGCCAAGAGACCCAGTACTTC

j_call: TRBJ1-4
v_call: TRBV4-3
clone_size: many
d_call: .
cdr3_aa: CASSQEGRLNEKLFF
cdr3_nt: TGCGCCAGCAGCCAAGAAGGCAGGCTTAATGAAAAACTGTTTTTT

j_call: TRBJ1-2
v_call: TRBV5-6
clone_size: few
d_call: .
cdr3_aa: CASSFNTPFGGYTF
cdr3_nt: TGTGCCAGCAGCTTCAATACGCCTTTCGGGGGCTACACCTTC

j_call: TRBJ2-7
v_call: TRBV10-3
clone_size: many
d_call: TRBD1
cdr3_aa: CAISPTGAAYEQYF
cdr3_nt: TGTGCCATCAGCCCGACAGGGGCGGCCTACGAGCAGTACTTC

j_call: TRBJ2-1
v_call: TRBV27
clone_size: many
d_call: .
cdr3_aa: CASSPPRMILNEQFF
cdr3_nt: TGTGCCAGCAGCCCCCCGAGGATGATCCTCAATGAGCAGTTCTTC

j_call: TRBJ2-1
v_call: TRBV29-1
clone_size: many
d_call: .
cdr3_aa: CSVEVRLGNEQFF
cdr3_nt: TGCAGCGTTGAAGTCCGCCTAGGCAATGAGCAGTTCTTC

j_call: TRBJ2-1
v_call: TRBV21-1
clone_size: .
d_call: .
cdr3_aa: CASSNCGVDYNEQFF
cdr3_nt: TGTGCCAGCAGCAATTGCGGAGTAGACTACAATGAGCAGTTCTTC

j_call: TRBJ2-7
v_call: TRBV27
clone_size: few
d_call: .
cdr3_aa: CASSPPGGLRFYEQYF
cdr3_nt: TGTGCCAGCAGTCCCCCCGGGGGCCTCCGTTTTTACGAGCAGTACTTC

j_call: TRBJ2-3
v_call: TRBV5-1
clone_size: many
d_call: TRBD2
cdr3_aa: CASSLFLAGAGDTQYF
cdr3_nt: TGCGCCAGCAGCTTGTTTCTAGCGGGAGCCGGTGATACGCAGTATTTT

j_call: TRBJ2-2
v_call: TRBV7-6
clone_size: many
d_call: .
cdr3_aa: CASSPRTGRGGTGELFF
cdr3_nt: TGTGCCAGCAGCCCCCGCACAGGAAGGGGAGGCACCGGGGAGCTGTTTTTT

j_call: TRBJ2-7
v_call: TRBV7-8
clone_size: many
d_call: TRBD1
cdr3_aa: CASSLNKGAFYEQYF
cdr3_nt: TGTGCCAGCAGCCTCAATAAGGGGGCCTTCTACGAGCAGTACTTC

j_call: TRBJ2-3
v_call: TRBV2
clone_size: many
d_call: .
cdr3_aa: CATPRGGYTQYF
cdr3_nt: TGTGCCACCCCCAGGGGTGGGTATACGCAGTATTTT

j_call: TRBJ2-1
v_call: TRBV6-4
clone_size: many
d_call: TRBD2
cdr3_aa: CASSRLGAGGTGYNEQFF
cdr3_nt: TGTGCCAGCAGTCGCCTCGGGGCGGGGGGTACGGGGTACAATGAGCAGTTCTTC

j_call: TRBJ2-6
v_call: TRBV29-1
clone_size: many
d_call: .
cdr3_aa: CSVEDRGSSGANVLTF
cdr3_nt: TGCAGCGTTGAAGACAGGGGAAGCTCTGGGGCCAACGTCCTGACTTTC

j_call: TRBJ2-4
v_call: TRBV6-5
clone_size: .
d_call: .
cdr3_aa: CASSYKEEGRVAKNIQYF
cdr3_nt: TGTGCCAGCAGTTACAAGGAGGAAGGACGAGTGGCCAAAAACATTCAGTACTTC

j_call: TRBJ1-6
v_call: TRBV10-3
clone_size: many
d_call: .
cdr3_aa: CAAHDSDSPLHF
cdr3_nt: TGTGCCGCACACGACAGTGATTCACCCCTCCACTTT

j_call: TRBJ1-1
v_call: TRBV6-5
clone_size: many
d_call: .
cdr3_aa: CASRPRDRGHTEAFF
cdr3_nt: TGTGCCAGCAGGCCCCGGGACCGCGGGCATACTGAAGCTTTCTTT

j_call: TRBJ2-3
v_call: TRBV20-1
clone_size: many
d_call: TRBD2
cdr3_aa: CSARYPAGGSTDTQYF
cdr3_nt: TGCAGTGCTAGATATCCAGCGGGGGGAAGCACAGATACGCAGTATTTT

j_call: TRBJ2-5
v_call: TRBV6-5
clone_size: many
d_call: .
cdr3_aa: CASSYSSSFPAGETQYF
cdr3_nt: TGTGCCAGCAGTTACTCATCTTCATTCCCGGCGGGGGAGACCCAGTACTTC

j_call: TRBJ2-1
v_call: TRBV4-3
clone_size: many
d_call: .
cdr3_aa: CASSLTSTNEQFF
cdr3_nt: TGCGCCAGCAGCTTAACTAGCACCAATGAGCAGTTCTTC

j_call: TRBJ2-3
v_call: TRBV28
clone_size: many
d_call: .
cdr3_aa: CASPPWPRAGSADTQYF
cdr3_nt: TGTGCCAGCCCGCCATGGCCCCGGGCGGGTTCAGCAGATACGCAGTATTTT

j_call: TRBJ2-7
v_call: TRBV27
clone_size: many
d_call: .
cdr3_aa: CASSPSSYEQYF
cdr3_nt: TGTGCCAGCAGTCCGAGCTCCTACGAGCAGTACTTC

j_call: TRBJ2-5
v_call: TRBV7-2
clone_size: few
d_call: .
cdr3_aa: CASSAGRGKETQYF
cdr3_nt: TGTGCCAGCAGCGCGGGACGCGGCAAAGAGACCCAGTACTTC

j_call: TRBJ2-1
v_call: TRBV4-3
clone_size: .
d_call: .
cdr3_aa: CASSWGRNNEQFF
cdr3_nt: TGCGCCAGCAGCTGGGGACGGAACAATGAGCAGTTCTTC

j_call: TRBJ2-7
v_call: TRBV6-1
clone_size: .
d_call: .
cdr3_aa: CASKGTTPYEQYF
cdr3_nt: TGTGCCAGCAAGGGGACAACACCCTACGAGCAGTACTTC

j_call: TRBJ2-1
v_call: TRBV7-9
clone_size: .
d_call: TRBD2
cdr3_aa: CASSLQRGKSSYNEQFF
cdr3_nt: TGTGCCAGCAGCTTACAGCGGGGGAAAAGCTCCTACAATGAGCAGTTCTTC

j_call: TRBJ1-2
v_call: TRBV20-1
clone_size: .
d_call: .
cdr3_aa: CSAREQGSTYGYTF
cdr3_nt: TGCAGTGCTAGAGAACAGGGTTCGACCTATGGCTACACCTTC

j_call: TRBJ2-7
v_call: TRBV7-9
clone_size: many
d_call: TRBD2
cdr3_aa: CASSSGDLGSEQYF
cdr3_nt: TGTGCCAGCAGCAGCGGGGACTTAGGTTCCGAGCAGTACTTC

j_call: TRBJ2-5
v_call: TRBV19
clone_size: .
d_call: .
cdr3_aa: CASSIRGEGETQYF
cdr3_nt: TGTGCCAGTAGTATCAGGGGCGAGGGAGAGACCCAGTACTTC